The rows below give T cell receptor beta chains drawn from one sample of a study of response to subunit inactivated influenza vaccine. Each CDR3 protein gets one entry after TCRdb re-called the RT-PCR reads with MiXCR. The data show about 570,000 distinct CDR3 sequences, around 10% seen once. These records were also assigned to another study, of T cells expressing NK-cell markers.

The sequencing here drew on PBMCs from blood, taken on the day of vaccination. The receptors were gathered from a man aged 50-59 years who received an inactivated influenza vaccine. CDR3s include the opening cysteine and the closing phenylalanine or tryptophan. A D gene is named only where the DNA matches it firmly. The listing skips clone size in some rows; elsewhere it reads once, few, many or a size class.

V	size	D	J	DNA	CDR3
TRBV10-3	.	.	TRBJ2-5	TGTGCCATCAGTCAGGCCGACGAGACCCAGTACTTC	CAISQADETQYF
TRBV7-2	few	.	TRBJ2-3	TGTGCCAGCAGCTTCGACCTCGGAGATACGCAGTATTTT	CASSFDLGDTQYF
TRBV5-4	.	.	TRBJ1-1	TGTGCCAGCACCGACAGTCACACTGAAGCTTTCTTT	CASTDSHTEAFF
TRBV11-2	few	.	TRBJ1-2	TGTGCCAGCAGCTTACACCAGACCTATGGCTACACCTTC	CASSLHQTYGYTF
TRBV29-1	many	TRBD1	TRBJ1-2	TGCAGCGTTGAAGGGACAGGGGGCTGGGGCTATGGCTACACCTTC	CSVEGTGGWGYGYTF
TRBV12-3/TRBV12-4	few	TRBD1	TRBJ1-4	TGTGCCAGCAGACCTAGACCGGGACAGGCTAATGAAAAACTGTTTTTT	CASRPRPGQANEKLFF
TRBV28	many	.	TRBJ2-7	TGTGCCAGCAGCTCCGGAGTGTCGTACGAGCAGTACTTC	CASSSGVSYEQYF
TRBV6-5	.	.	TRBJ1-3	TGTGCCAGCAGTTACGCTTCGGGGGGAAACACCATATATTTT	CASSYASGGNTIYF
TRBV6-1	few	TRBD2	TRBJ2-5	TGTGCCAGCAGCGAACCCGGGAGGGGAGGGTACCAAGAGACCCAGTACTTC	CASSEPGRGGYQETQYF
TRBV5-1	many	.	TRBJ2-2	TGCGCCAGCAGCCCAAGGCAGGGAACGAACACCGGGGAGCTGTTTTTT	CASSPRQGTNTGELFF
TRBV20-1	.	TRBD2	TRBJ2-7	TGCAGTGCTGGACTAGCGGGAGGAGCCTACGAGCAGTACTTC	CSAGLAGGAYEQYF
TRBV12-3/TRBV12-4	.	.	TRBJ2-3	TGTGCCAGCAGCGGGATGCAATCCACAGATACGCAGTATTTT	CASSGMQSTDTQYF
TRBV6-4	.	TRBD1	TRBJ1-5	TGTGCCAGCAGTGACTCATCTACCTCCGGGACAGGCAATCAGCCCCAGCATTTT	CASSDSSTSGTGNQPQHF
TRBV2	few	.	TRBJ2-5	TGTGCCAGCAACAGCGGGGGCGGGACAGAATTTTACTTC	CASNSGGGTEFYF
TRBV4-1	few	.	TRBJ2-1	TGCGCCAGCAGCCAAGATGCTACATCTGCCTACAATGAGCAGTTCTTC	CASSQDATSAYNEQFF
TRBV12-3/TRBV12-4	many	.	TRBJ1-1	TGTGCCAGCAGTTTTACCGGGGCAGGCACTGAAGCTTTCTTT	CASSFTGAGTEAFF
TRBV6-1	.	.	TRBJ2-3	TGTGCCAGCAGGAAGCTGGGGGGACCAGATACGCAGTATTTT	CASRKLGGPDTQYF
TRBV9	.	.	TRBJ2-1	TGTGCCAGCAGCGTAGCCAGCAGATCCTACAATGAGCAGTTCTTC	CASSVASRSYNEQFF
TRBV25-1	few	.	TRBJ1-2	TGTGCCAGCAGTGTAGGGAGCGGCTATGGCTACACCTTC	CASSVGSGYGYTF
TRBV29-1	.	.	TRBJ2-5	TGCAGCGTTGATTTGGCAGCGCGCAGGACTGGCCAGTACTTC	CSVDLAARRTGQYF
TRBV11-2	.	.	TRBJ2-5	TGTGCCAGCAGCTTACGGTCAGAGACCCAGTACTTC	CASSLRSETQYF
TRBV5-1	many	.	TRBJ2-1	TGCGCCAGCAGCTCCCAGCGTGGAGTATGGAATGAGCAGTTCTTC	CASSSQRGVWNEQFF
TRBV5-1	.	.	TRBJ1-3	TGCGCCAGCAGCTCGCCCATGGGAAACACCATATATTTT	CASSSPMGNTIYF
TRBV7-2	.	TRBD1	TRBJ2-1	TGTGCCAGCAGCTTAGAAGGGACAGTCGATTACAATGAGCAGTTCTTC	CASSLEGTVDYNEQFF
TRBV7-9	many	.	TRBJ1-5	TGTGCCAGCAGCTTAAGCACAGGCTACAATCAGCCCCAGCATTTT	CASSLSTGYNQPQHF
TRBV20-1	.	.	TRBJ2-1	TGCAGTGCTAGATCACCGATTCAGGGAATGTTGAACAATGAGCAGTTCTTC	CSARSPIQGMLNNEQFF
TRBV5-1	.	.	TRBJ2-5	TGCGCCAGCAGCTGGGGTAGCGGCCCCCAAGAGACCCAGTACTTC	CASSWGSGPQETQYF
TRBV5-6	many	TRBD1	TRBJ2-7	TGTGCCAGCAGCTTGGAATGGGGACAGGGGAGCTCCTACGAGCAGTACTTC	CASSLEWGQGSSYEQYF
TRBV28	.	.	TRBJ1-2	TGTGCCAGCAGTAAAGGGATTGACTATGGCTACACCTTC	CASSKGIDYGYTF
TRBV5-6	.	TRBD1	TRBJ2-7	TGTGCCAGCAGCATGACAGGGGGGACCTACGAGCAGTACTTC	CASSMTGGTYEQYF
TRBV6-5	.	.	TRBJ2-7	TGTGCCAGCAGTTACTCGGGGGTTGGCTACGAGCAGTACTTC	CASSYSGVGYEQYF
TRBV28	few	TRBD2	TRBJ2-4	TGTGCCAGCAGTTCCTTACTAGCGGGAGGATGGGAGGCCAAAAACATTCAGTACTTC	CASSSLLAGGWEAKNIQYF